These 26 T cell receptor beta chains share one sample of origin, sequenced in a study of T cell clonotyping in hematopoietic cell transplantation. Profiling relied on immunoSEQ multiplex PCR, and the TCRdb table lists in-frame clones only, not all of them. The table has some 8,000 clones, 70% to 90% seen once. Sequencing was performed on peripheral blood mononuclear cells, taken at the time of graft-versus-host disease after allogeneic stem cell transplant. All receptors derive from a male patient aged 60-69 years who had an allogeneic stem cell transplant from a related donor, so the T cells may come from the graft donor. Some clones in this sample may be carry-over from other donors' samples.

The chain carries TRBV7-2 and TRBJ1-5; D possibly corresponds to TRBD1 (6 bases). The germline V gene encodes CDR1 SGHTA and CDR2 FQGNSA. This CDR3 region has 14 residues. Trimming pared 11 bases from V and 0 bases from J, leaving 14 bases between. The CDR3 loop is CASTGGYSNQPQHF. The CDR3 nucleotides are TGTGCCTCGACAGGAGGATATAGCAATCAGCCCCAGCATTTT.

CDR3 loop: CASSTGTSNTEAFF. CDR3 nucleotide sequence: TGTGCCAGCAGCACCGGGACATCGAACACTGAAGCTTTCTTT. The chain has TRBV5-5 and TRBJ1-1; TRBD1 might be the D (6 bases). Germline V gene lookup returns CDR1 SGHKS and CDR2 YYEKEE (reference sequence). The CDR3 is made up of 14 amino acids. V shed 4 bases and J shed 1 base, with 11 bases lying between them.

CDR3 region: CASRPTVTGELFF. The CDR3 nucleotides read TGTGCCAGCAGACCGACAGTGACCGGGGAGCTGTTTTTT. The V gene is TRBV28, the J gene TRBJ2-2; D is perhaps TRBD1 (5 bases). Germline V CDR1 and CDR2: MDHEN, SYDVKM. The CDR3 has 13 amino acids. V lost 6 bases to trimming and J lost 5 bases, with 10 bases between them. Complete variable domain (other parts from reference TRBV28 and TRBJ2-2): DVKVTQSSRYLVKRTGEKVFLECVQDMDHENMFWYRQDPGLGLRLIYFSYDVKMKEKGDIPEGYSVSREKKERFSLILESASTNQTSMYLCASRPTVTGELFFGEGSRLTVL.

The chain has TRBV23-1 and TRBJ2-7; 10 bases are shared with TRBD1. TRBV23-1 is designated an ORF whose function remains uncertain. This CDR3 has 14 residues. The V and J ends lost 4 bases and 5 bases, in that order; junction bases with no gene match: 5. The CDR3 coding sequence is TGCGCCAGCAGTCGCCGACAGGGGGCCCACGAGCAGTACTTC. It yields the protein CASSRRQGAHEQYF.

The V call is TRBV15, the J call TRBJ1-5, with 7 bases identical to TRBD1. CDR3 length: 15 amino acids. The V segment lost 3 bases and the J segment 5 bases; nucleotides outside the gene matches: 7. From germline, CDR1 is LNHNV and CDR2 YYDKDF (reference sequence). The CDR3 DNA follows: TGTGCCACCAGCAGGACAGGGCGAAACCATCAGCCCCAGCATTTT. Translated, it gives CATSRTGRNHQPQHF.

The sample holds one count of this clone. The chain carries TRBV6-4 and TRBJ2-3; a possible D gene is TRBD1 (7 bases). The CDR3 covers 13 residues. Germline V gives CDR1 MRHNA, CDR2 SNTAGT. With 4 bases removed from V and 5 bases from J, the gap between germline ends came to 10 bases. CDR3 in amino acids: CASSGQGGDTQYF. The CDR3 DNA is TGTGCCAGCAGTGGGCAGGGGGGAGATACGCAGTATTTT.

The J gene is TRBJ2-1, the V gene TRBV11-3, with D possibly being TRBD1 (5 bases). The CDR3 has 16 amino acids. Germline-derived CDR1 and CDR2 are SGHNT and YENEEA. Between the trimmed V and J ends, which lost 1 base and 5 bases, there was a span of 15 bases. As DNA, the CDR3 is TGTGCCAGCAGCTTAGTAATTTGGGGCCCGGACAATGAGCAGTTCTTC. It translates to CASSLVIWGPDNEQFF.

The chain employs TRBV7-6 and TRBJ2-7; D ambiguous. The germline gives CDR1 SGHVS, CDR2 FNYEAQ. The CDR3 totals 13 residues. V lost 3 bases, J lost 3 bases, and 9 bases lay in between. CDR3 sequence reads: CASSFSDVYEQYF. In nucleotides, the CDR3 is TGTGCCAGCAGCTTTTCGGACGTCTACGAGCAGTACTTC.

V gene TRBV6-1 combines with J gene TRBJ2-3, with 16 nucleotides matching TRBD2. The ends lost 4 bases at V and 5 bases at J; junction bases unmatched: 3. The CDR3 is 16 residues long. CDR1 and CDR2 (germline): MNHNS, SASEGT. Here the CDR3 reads CASSAGTSGGGDTQYF. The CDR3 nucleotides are TGTGCCAGCAGTGCTGGGACTAGCGGGGGGGGAGATACGCAGTATTTT.

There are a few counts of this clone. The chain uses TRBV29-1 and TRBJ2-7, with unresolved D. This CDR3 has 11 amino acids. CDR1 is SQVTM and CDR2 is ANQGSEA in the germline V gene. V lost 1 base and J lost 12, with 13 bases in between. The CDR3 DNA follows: TGCAGCGTTGAAGTAGGACGGGTGGGGTACTTC. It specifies CSVEVGRVGYF.

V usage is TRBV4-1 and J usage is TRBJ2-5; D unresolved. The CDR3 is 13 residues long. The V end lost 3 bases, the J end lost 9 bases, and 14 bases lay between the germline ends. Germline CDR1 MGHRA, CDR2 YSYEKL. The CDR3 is CASSHTASESQYF. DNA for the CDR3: TGCGCCAGCAGCCATACAGCCTCGGAGTCCCAGTACTTC.

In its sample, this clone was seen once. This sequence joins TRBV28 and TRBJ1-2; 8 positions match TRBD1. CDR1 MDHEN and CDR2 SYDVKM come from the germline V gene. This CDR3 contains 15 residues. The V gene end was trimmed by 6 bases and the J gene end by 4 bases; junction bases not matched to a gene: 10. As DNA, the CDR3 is TGTGCCAGCAGCCCCCCAAACAGGGGGATCTATGGCTACACCTTC. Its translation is CASSPPNRGIYGYTF.

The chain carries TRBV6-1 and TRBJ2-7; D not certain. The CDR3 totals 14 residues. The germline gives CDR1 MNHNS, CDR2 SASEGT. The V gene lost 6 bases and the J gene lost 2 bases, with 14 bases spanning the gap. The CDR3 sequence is CASRPGTPPYEQYF. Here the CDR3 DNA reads TGTGCCAGCAGACCCGGAACTCCCCCCTACGAGCAGTACTTC.

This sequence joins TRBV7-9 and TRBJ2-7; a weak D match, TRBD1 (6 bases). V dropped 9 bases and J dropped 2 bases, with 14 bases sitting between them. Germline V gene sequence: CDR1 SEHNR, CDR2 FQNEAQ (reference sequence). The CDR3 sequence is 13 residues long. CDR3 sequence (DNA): TGTGCCAGTACGGGGACATCGGCCTACGAGCAGTACTTC. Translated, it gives CASTGTSAYEQYF.

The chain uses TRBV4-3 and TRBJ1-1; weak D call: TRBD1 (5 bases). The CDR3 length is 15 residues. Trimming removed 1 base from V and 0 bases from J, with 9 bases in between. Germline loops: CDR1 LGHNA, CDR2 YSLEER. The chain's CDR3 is CASSQGSGMNTEAFF. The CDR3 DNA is TGCGCCAGCAGCCAAGGATCAGGGATGAACACTGAAGCTTTCTTT.

The CDR3 loop is CASSPLGRSSSYNEQFF. The CDR3 nucleotides are TGTGCCAGCTCACCACTTGGACGTTCGAGCTCCTACAATGAGCAGTTCTTC. The chain links TRBV18 to TRBJ2-1; D is ambiguous. The CDR3 contains 17 residues. Germline assignment: CDR1 KGHSH and CDR2 LQKENI. Trimming took 1 base from V and 0 from J, leaving 13 bases between them.

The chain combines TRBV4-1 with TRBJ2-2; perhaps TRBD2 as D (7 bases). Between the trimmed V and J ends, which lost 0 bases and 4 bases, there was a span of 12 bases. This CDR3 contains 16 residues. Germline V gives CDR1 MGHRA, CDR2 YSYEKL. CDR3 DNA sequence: TGCGCCAGCAGCCAAGAGGGGGGGCCGGTCACCGGGGAGCTGTTTTTT. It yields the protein CASSQEGGPVTGELFF.

The DNA for the CDR3 is TGTGCCAGCAGTCAGGACAGCCCTGGAGTGGAAAAACTGTTTTTT. It specifies CASSQDSPGVEKLFF. This chain connects TRBV6-6 to TRBJ1-4, with D possibly TRBD1 on 6 matching bases. The V end was cut by 5 bases, the J end by 8 bases, with 18 bases between. Germline V gives CDR1 MNHNY, CDR2 SVGAGI (reference sequence). This CDR3 is built from 15 residues.

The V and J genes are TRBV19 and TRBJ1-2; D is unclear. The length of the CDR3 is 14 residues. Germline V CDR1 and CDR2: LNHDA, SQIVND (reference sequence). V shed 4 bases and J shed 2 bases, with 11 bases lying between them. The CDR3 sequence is CASSTGRPNYGYTF. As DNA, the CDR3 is TGTGCCAGTAGTACGGGCAGGCCGAACTATGGCTACACCTTC.

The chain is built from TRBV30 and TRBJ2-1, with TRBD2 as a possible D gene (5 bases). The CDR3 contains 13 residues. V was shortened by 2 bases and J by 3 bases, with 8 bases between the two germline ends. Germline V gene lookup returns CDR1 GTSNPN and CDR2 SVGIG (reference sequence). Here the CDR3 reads CAWSSEGYNEQFF. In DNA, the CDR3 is TGTGCCTGGAGTAGCGAGGGCTACAATGAGCAGTTCTTC.

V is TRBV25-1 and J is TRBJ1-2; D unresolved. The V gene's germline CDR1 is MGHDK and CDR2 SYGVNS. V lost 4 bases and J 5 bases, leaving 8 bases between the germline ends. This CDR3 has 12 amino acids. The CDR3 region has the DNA TGTGCCAGCAGTGTAGATGTGTATGGCTACACCTTC. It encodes CASSVDVYGYTF.

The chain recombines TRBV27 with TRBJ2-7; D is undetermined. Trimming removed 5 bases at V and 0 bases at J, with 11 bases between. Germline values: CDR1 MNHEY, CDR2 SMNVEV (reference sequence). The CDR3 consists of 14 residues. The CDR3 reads CASSLQKYSYEQYF. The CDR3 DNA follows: TGTGCCAGCAGTCTTCAAAAGTACTCCTACGAGCAGTACTTC.

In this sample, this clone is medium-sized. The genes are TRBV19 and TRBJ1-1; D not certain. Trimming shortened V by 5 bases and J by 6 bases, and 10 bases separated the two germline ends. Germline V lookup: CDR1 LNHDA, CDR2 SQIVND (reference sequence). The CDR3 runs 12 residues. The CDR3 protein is CASSVGFAEAFF. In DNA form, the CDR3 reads TGTGCCAGTAGTGTCGGGTTCGCTGAAGCTTTCTTT.

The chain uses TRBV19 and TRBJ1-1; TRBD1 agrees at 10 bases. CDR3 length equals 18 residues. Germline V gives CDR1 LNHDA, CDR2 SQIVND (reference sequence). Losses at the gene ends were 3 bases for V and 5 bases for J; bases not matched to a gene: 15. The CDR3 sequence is CASSIQGLDRGRRTEAFF. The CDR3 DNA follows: TGTGCCAGTAGTATTCAGGGACTCGACAGGGGGCGAAGGACTGAAGCTTTCTTT.

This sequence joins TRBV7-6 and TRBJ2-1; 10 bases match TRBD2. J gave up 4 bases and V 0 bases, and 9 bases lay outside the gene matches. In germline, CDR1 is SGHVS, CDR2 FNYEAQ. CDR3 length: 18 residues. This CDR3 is CASSLAVAGGRPYNEQFF. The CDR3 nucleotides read TGTGCCAGCAGCTTAGCGGTAGCGGGGGGTCGTCCGTACAATGAGCAGTTCTTC.

The CDR3 DNA reads as TGCGCCAGCAGCCAAGAGGGAGGTGGTCGCACAGATACGCAGTATTTT. Translating gives CASSQEGGGRTDTQYF. The gene calls are TRBV4-3 and TRBJ2-3; tentative D call: TRBD2 (6 bases). The V end lost 0 bases, the J end lost 1 base, and 11 bases lay between the germline ends. This CDR3 contains 16 residues. Per germline, CDR1 LGHNA and CDR2 YSLEER.